Listed here are 13 T cell receptor beta chains from one sample, sequenced in a study of blood T cell repertoires in COVID-19. Generated by immunoSEQ multiplex PCR, the TCRdb table keeps only in-frame clones and is missing some. The sample shows just over 300,000 clones, 85% to 90% of them seen only once. Sequenced input: peripheral blood. Receptor source: a woman aged 25 to 39 with COVID-19, enrolled during active disease.

The chain couples TRBV11-3 to TRBJ2-1; 11 positions match TRBD2. The CDR3 has 14 amino acids. V shed 6 bases, J shed 5 bases, and the junction held 3 bases outside the gene matches. Germline CDR1 SGHNT, CDR2 YENEEA. The CDR3 loop is CASRLAGGNNEQFF. The CDR3 bases are TGTGCCAGCAGGCTAGCGGGGGGAAACAATGAGCAGTTCTTC.

The rearrangement joins TRBV20-1 to TRBJ2-2; D unclear. CDR3 size: 11 residues. The germline CDR1 and CDR2 sequences are DFQATT and SNEGSKA (reference sequence). V was trimmed by 3 bases and J by 4 bases, leaving 3 bases between them. DNA of the CDR3: TGCAGTGCTAGTCTCACCGGGGAGCTGTTTTTT. Translating gives CSASLTGELFF.

The rearrangement links TRBV4-1 to TRBJ1-2, with TRBD1 as a possible D gene (6 bases). CDR1 and CDR2 (germline): MGHRA, YSYEKL. This CDR3 comprises 14 residues. V shed 5 bases and J shed 7 bases, with 17 bases lying between them. For the CDR3, the DNA is TGCGCCAGCAGCTATCCAGGACAGAGGGGTGGCTACACCTTC. Its protein product is CASSYPGQRGGYTF.

This rearrangement joins TRBV30 to TRBJ2-2; unclear D gene. Looked up from germline, CDR1 is GTSNPN and CDR2 is SVGIG (reference sequence). This CDR3 spans 13 amino acids. Trimming pared 1 base from V and 6 bases from J, leaving 9 bases between. The CDR3 spells CAWSGRLAGELFF. CDR3 DNA sequence: TGTGCCTGGAGTGGTCGGTTGGCCGGGGAGCTGTTTTTT.

V and J are TRBV28 and TRBJ1-4, with TRBD1 matching 8 bases. The trim removed 6 bases at V and 3 bases at J, leaving 9 bases unmatched. From germline, CDR1 is MDHEN and CDR2 SYDVKM. This CDR3 has 16 residues. Here the CDR3 reads CASRGQGGIANEKLFF. In DNA, the CDR3 is TGTGCCAGCAGAGGACAGGGAGGGATAGCTAATGAAAAACTGTTTTTT.

The V gene is TRBV5-1, the J gene TRBJ1-4; 9 nucleotides agree with TRBD1. J gave up 8 bases and V 4 bases, and 6 bases lay outside the gene matches. This CDR3 contains 14 residues. Germline CDR1 SGHRS, CDR2 YFSETQ. CDR3 DNA: TGCGCCAGCAGCCCGGGACAGGGTGGCGAAAAACTGTTTTTT. Translated, it gives CASSPGQGGEKLFF.

This clone appeared a few times. The junction departs from germline at one end; a sequencing error may be responsible. The chain employs TRBV6-1 and TRBJ1-2; D uncertain. The germline gives CDR1 MNHNS, CDR2 SASEGT. There are 12 residues in the CDR3. The CDR3 coding sequence is TGTGCCAGCCGTGAAGCCGTAGTCGGCTACACCTTC. It yields the protein CASREAVVGYTF.

The gene calls are TRBV5-5 and TRBJ1-2, with D unclear. The CDR3 has 11 residues. Germline CDR1 SGHKS, CDR2 YYEKEE (reference sequence). Trimming left V 3 bases short and J 7 bases short, with 7 bases between. CDR3 sequence: CASSSSGGYTF. The CDR3, as DNA: TGTGCCAGCAGCTCCTCGGGTGGCTACACCTTC. Complete variable domain (other parts from reference TRBV5-5 and TRBJ1-2): DAGVTQSPTHLIKTRGQQVTLRCSPISGHKSVSWYQQVLGQGPQFIFQYYEKEERGRGNFPDRFSARQFPNYSSELNVNALLLGDSALYLCASSSSGGYTFGSGTRLTVV.

This chain connects TRBV6-6 to TRBJ1-2, with unresolved D. V lost 6 bases, J lost 8 bases, and 19 bases lay in between. This CDR3 spans 14 amino acids. Germline V gene lookup returns CDR1 MNHNY and CDR2 SVGAGI (reference sequence). In DNA, the CDR3 is TGTGCCAGCAGCAGCTCGAGTGGGAGCGGAGGCTACACCTTC. This sequence encodes CASSSSSGSGGYTF.

V usage is TRBV12-3 or TRBV12-4 and J usage is TRBJ1-1; D remains unclear. CDR3 length: 12 amino acids. V was cut by 6 bases and J by 0 bases, with 5 bases left in between. Here the CDR3 reads CASSRVNTEAFF. The CDR3 nucleotides are TGTGCCAGCAGCCGAGTGAACACTGAAGCTTTCTTT.

The chain uses TRBV5-1 and TRBJ2-2, with 7 bases fitting TRBD1. The CDR3 totals 14 residues. CDR1 SGHRS and CDR2 YFSETQ come from the germline V gene. The V and J ends lost 4 bases and 3 bases, in that order; junction bases with no gene match: 3. The CDR3 DNA is TGCGCCAGCAGCCCCGGGACAGACACCGGGGAGCTGTTTTTT. It specifies CASSPGTDTGELFF.

This clone showed up just once. This chain joins TRBV28 and TRBJ2-2, with 9 bases that match TRBD1. There are 15 residues in the CDR3. V shed 6 bases, J shed 5 bases, and the junction held 7 bases outside the gene matches. CDR1 and CDR2 (germline): MDHEN, SYDVKM. This CDR3 reads CASSYPGQGTGELFF. The DNA of the CDR3 is TGTGCCAGCAGCTACCCGGGACAGGGTACCGGGGAGCTGTTTTTT.

The chain has TRBV7-9 and TRBJ1-5, with D possibly TRBD1 on 5 matching bases. V was shortened by 2 bases and J by 0 bases, with 5 bases between the two germline ends. The germline V gene encodes CDR1 SEHNR and CDR2 FQNEAQ (reference sequence). The length of the CDR3 is 14 residues. The CDR3 nucleotides are TGTGCCAGCAGCTTAAGGGGTAGCAATCAGCCCCAGCATTTT. Translation gives CASSLRGSNQPQHF.